This T cell receptor (beta chain) was obtained from a study of T cell responses to AZD1222 COVID-19 vaccine. Overall study context: Pooling of second doses given at about 4 or about 12 weeks was done.

Sequencing used immunoSEQ multiplex PCR; TCRdb keeps in-frame clones, though not all of them. This sample has more than 120,000 clones, with roughly 91% found just once. As concerns this clone: Its specificity is not known.

Findings of the study overall: Clonal diversity was possibly underestimated, and the donors were mostly white British, with more females. Unmutated regions of variants are reportedly targeted by nearly half of spike-specific TCRs. Distributed over spike, vaccine-associated CD4 TCRs predominated at 160-218 and 743-854.

The receptor was derived from an adult in good health. Material: peripheral blood, obtained on day 0 of AZD1222 vaccination.

CDR3 coding DNA: TGCAGTGCTAGTATTAGCAATCAGCCCCAGCATTTT. Translated, it gives CSASISNQPQHF. The chain couples TRBV20-1 to TRBJ1-5; no reliable D call. Germline-derived CDR1 and CDR2 are DFQATT and SNEGSKA (reference sequence). The CDR3 consists of 12 residues. The V and J ends lost 3 bases and 0 bases respectively, with 3 bases between them.